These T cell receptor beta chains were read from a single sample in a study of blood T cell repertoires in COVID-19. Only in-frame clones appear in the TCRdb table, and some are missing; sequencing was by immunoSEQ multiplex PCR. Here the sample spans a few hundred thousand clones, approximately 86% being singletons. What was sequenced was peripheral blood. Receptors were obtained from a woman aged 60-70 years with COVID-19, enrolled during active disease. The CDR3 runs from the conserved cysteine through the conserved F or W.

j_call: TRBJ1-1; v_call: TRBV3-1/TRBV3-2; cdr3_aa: CASSLMPGQGARAFF
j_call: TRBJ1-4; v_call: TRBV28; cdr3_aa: CASSSGGQGGEKLFF
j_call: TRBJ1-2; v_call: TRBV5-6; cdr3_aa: CASSLGQGGYTF
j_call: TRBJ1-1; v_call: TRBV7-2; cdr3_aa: CASSLWDRGGTEAFF
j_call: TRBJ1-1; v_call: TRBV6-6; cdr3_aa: CASSSSTGANTEAFF
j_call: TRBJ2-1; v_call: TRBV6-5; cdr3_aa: CASSFRTGGTYNEQFF
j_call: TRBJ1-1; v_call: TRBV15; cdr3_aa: CATSRTIQGKDTEAFF
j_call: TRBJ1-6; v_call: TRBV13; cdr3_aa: CASSLDGRAGNSPLHF
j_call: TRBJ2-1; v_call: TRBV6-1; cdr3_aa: CASSELNRTGRKEQFF
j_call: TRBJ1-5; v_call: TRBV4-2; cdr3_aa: CASSPQGGSSNQPQHF
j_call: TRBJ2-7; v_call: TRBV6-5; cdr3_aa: CASRQGTYEQYF
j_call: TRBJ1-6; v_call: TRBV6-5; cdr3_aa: CASSYSRVGGSPLHF
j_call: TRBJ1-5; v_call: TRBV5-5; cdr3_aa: CASSLGTVSNQPQHF
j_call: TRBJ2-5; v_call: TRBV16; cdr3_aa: CASSQRQAETQYF
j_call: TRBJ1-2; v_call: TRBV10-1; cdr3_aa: CASSPGGLYGYTF
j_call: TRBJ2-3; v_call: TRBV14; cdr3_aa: CASSRVNFGGGTDTQYF
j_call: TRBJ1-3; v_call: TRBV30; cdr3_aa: CAWSYGGAEGNTIYF
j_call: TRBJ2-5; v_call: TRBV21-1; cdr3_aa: CASSKESTWQGQETQYF
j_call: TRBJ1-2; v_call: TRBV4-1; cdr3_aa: CASSQGVQGTGGGYTF
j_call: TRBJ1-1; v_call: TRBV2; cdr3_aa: CASSGESGEAFF
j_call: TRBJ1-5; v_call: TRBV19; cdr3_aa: CATSGGRGTNQPQHF
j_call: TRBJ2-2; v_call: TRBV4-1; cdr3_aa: CASSPAVAGGPAGELFF
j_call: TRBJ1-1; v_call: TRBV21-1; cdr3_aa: CASSNGGWSEAFF
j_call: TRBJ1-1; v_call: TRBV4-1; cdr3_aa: CASSQVAGNTEAFF
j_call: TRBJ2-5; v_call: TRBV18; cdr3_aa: CASSPPTSPETQYF
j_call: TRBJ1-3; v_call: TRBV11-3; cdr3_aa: CASSPGGTGNTIYF
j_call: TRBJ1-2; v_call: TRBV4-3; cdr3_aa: CASSQDHPGQGASGYTF
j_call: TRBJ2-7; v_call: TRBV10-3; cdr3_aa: CAISPGLATHEQYF
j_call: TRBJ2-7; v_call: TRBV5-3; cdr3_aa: CARRYRTGGCYEQYF
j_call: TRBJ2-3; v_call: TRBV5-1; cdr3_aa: CASSLEMTPDTQYF
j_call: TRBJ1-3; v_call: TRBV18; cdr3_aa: CASSPSTGGNTIYF
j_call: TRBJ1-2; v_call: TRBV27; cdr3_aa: CASSFTGNYGYTF
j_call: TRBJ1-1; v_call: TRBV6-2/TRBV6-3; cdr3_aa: CASSYYRETEAFF
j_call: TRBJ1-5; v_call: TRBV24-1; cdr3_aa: CATSVGVGGNQPQHF
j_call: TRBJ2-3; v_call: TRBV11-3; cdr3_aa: CASSPGLAGGFSTDTQYF
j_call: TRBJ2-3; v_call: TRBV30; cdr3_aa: CAWNPGLSTDTQYF
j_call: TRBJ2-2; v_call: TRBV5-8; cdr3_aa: CASSPLGELFF
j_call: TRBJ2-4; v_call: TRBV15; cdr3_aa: CATSRGREAKNIQYF
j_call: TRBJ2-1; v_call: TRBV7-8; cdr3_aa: CASSPGLAYNEQFF
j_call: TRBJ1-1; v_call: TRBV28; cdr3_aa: CASGLTGSNTEAFF
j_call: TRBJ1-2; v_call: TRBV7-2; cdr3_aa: CASTPQQAYGYTF
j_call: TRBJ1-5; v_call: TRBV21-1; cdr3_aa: CASTTRTENSNQPQHF
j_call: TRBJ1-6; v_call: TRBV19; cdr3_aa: CASSIEGSGESPLHF
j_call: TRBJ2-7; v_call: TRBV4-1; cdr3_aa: CASSQDYSYEQYF
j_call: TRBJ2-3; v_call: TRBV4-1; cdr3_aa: CASSQGVAGGRADTQYF
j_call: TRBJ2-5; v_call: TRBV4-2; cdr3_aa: CASSQDAGAGISETQYF
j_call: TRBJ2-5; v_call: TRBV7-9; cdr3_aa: CASSPTSGGYQETQYF
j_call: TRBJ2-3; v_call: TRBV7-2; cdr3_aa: CASSPTRDTQYF
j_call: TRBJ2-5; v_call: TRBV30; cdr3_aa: CAWAGLPQETQYF